This TCR beta chain originates from a study of T cell responses to AZD1222 COVID-19 vaccine. Assay used: immunoSEQ multiplex PCR; TCRdb lists only in-frame clones, some missing. Seen here are about 86,000 clones, 85% to 90% observed once, and the top ten hold 9.5% to 13%. CDR3 length equals 16 residues. The germline V and J ends were trimmed by 4 bases and 3 bases, with 16 bases remaining between them. Looked up from germline, CDR1 is SGDLS and CDR2 is YYNGEE. The TCR originated in an adult who received the AZD1222 COVID-19 vaccine. This specimen was peripheral blood, taken 28 days after the second AZD1222 dose. This sequence joins TRBV9 and TRBJ2-2; D may be TRBD2 (6 bases). The CDR3 DNA sequence: TGTGCCAGCAGCTTCTCCGGGGGTTTGGACACCGGGGAGCTGTTTTTT. Its translation: CASSFSGGLDTGELFF.